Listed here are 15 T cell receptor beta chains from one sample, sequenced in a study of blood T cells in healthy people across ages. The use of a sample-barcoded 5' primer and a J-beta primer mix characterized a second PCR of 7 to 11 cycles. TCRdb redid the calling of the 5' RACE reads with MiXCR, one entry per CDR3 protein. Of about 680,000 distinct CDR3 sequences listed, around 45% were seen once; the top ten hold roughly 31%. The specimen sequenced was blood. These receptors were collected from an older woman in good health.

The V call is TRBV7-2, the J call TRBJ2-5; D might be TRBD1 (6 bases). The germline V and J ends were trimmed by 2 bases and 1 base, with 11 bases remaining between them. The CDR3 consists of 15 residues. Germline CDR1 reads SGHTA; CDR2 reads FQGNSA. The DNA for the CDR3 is TGTGCCAGCAGCTTACTCGGACAGCGCCAAGAGACCCAGTACTTC. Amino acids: CASSLLGQRQETQYF.

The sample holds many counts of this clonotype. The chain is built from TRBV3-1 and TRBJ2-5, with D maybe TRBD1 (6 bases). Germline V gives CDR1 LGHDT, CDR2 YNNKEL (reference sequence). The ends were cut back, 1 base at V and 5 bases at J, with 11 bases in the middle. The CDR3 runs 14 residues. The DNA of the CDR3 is TGTGCCAGCAGCCAAGCCCAGGGGCCGGAGACCCAGTACTTC. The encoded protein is CASSQAQGPETQYF.

This chain's CDR3 is CSAHEGLGTEAFF. CDR3 bases: TGCAGCGCCCATGAGGGCCTGGGCACTGAAGCTTTCTTT. This chain joins TRBV29-1 and TRBJ1-1; D remains unclear. The CDR3 is 13 residues long. V was pared by 7 bases and J by 4 bases, with 16 bases between. Germline V gives CDR1 SQVTM, CDR2 ANQGSEA.

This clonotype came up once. The CDR3, as DNA: TGCAGTGCTAGGTTGACAGGGGGCACCTACGAGCAGTACTTC. It encodes CSARLTGGTYEQYF. The J gene is TRBJ2-7, the V gene TRBV20-1; 10 bases map to TRBD1. The CDR3 has 14 amino acids. Germline CDR1 and CDR2: DFQATT and SNEGSKA (reference sequence). Germline trimming cut 3 bases from V and 2 bases from J; bases unmatched to any gene: 4.

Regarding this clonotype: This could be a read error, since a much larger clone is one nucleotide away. The CDR3 nucleotides are TGTGCCGGCAGCTTGGACAGCCTCTCCTACGAGCAGTACTTC. Its protein product is CAGSLDSLSYEQYF. The chain is built from TRBV7-2 and TRBJ2-7; perhaps TRBD1 as D (6 bases). From germline, CDR1 is SGHTA and CDR2 FQGNSA. The CDR3 is 14 amino acids.

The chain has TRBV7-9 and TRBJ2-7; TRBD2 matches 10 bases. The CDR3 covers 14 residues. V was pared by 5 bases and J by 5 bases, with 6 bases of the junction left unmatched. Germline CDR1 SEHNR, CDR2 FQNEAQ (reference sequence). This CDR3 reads CASSASGSENEQYF. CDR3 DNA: TGTGCCAGCAGCGCTAGCGGGAGTGAGAACGAGCAGTACTTC.

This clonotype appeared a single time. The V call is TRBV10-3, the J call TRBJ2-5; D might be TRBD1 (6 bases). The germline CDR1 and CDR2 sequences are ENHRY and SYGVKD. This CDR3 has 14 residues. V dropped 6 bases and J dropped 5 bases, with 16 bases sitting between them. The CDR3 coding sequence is TGTGCCATCAGGGAGGAGACAGGTTCCGAGACCCAGTACTTC. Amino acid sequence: CAIREETGSETQYF.

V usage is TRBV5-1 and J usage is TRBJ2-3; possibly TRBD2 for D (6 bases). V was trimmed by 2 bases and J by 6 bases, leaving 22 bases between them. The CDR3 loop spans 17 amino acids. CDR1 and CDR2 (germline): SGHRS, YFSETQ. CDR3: CASSFAGRKGGLDTQYF. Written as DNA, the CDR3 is TGCGCCAGCAGCTTTGCGGGGAGAAAGGGAGGATTGGATACGCAGTATTTT. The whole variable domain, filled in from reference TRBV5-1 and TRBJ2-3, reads KAGVTQTPRYLIKTRGQQVTLSCSPISGHRSVSWYQQTPGQGLQFLFEYFSETQRNKGNFPGRFSGRQFSNSRSEMNVSTLELGDSALYLCASSFAGRKGGLDTQYFGPGTRLTVL.

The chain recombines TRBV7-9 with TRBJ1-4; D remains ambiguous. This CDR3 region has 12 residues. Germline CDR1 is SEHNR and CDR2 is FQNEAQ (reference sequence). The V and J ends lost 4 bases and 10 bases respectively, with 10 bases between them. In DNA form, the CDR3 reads TGTGCCAGCAGCTCCGGACGCGGAAAACTGTTTTTT. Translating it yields CASSSGRGKLFF.

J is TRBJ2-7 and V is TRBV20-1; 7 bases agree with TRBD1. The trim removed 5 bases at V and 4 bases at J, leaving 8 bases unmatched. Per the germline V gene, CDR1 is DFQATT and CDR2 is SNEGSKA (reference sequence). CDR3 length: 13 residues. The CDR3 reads CSAVRDRLYEQYF. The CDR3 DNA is TGCAGTGCTGTCCGGGACAGATTGTACGAGCAGTACTTC.

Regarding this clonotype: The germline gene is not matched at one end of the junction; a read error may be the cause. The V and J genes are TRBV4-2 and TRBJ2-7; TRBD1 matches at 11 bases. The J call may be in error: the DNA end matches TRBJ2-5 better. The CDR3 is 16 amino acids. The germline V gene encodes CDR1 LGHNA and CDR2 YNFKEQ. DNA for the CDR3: TGTACCAGCAGCCACGAAGGACAGGGGGCACGAGAGACCCAGTACTTC. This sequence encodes CTSSHEGQGARETQYF.

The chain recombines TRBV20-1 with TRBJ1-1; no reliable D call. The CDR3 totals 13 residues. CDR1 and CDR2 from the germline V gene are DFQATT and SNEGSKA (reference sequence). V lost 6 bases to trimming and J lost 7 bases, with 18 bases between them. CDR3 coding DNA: TGCAGTGCCCTTCCAAGGTGGTTGGGTGAAGCTTTCTTT. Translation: CSALPRWLGEAFF.

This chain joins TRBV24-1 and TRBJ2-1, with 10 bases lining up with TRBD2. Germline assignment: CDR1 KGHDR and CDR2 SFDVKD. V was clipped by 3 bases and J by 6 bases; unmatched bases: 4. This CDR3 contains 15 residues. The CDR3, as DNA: TGTGCCACCAGTGATCCTACTAGCGGGGTCAATGAGCAGTTCTTC. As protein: CATSDPTSGVNEQFF.

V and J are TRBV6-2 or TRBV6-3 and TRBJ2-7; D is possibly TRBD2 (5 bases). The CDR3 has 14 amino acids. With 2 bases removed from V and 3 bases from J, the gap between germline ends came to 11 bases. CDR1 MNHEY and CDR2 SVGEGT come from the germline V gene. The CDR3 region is CASSYGSVYYEQYF. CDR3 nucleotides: TGTGCCAGCAGTTACGGTAGCGTCTACTACGAGCAGTACTTC.

The CDR3 region is CSASINSYNSPLHF. In nucleotides, the CDR3 is TGCAGTGCCTCGATAAACTCCTATAATTCACCCCTCCACTTT. J is TRBJ1-6 and V is TRBV20-1; D not certain. The ends were cut back, 6 bases at V and 0 bases at J, with 9 bases in the middle. CDR3 length: 14 residues. Germline loops: CDR1 DFQATT, CDR2 SNEGSKA (reference sequence).